This TCR beta chain was recovered during a study of metastatic and nonmetastatic thyroid tumors. This clone was seen ten or more times. Not a single patient had been given any form of treatment at any point before undergoing thyroid surgery. TCRdb used MiXCR to call clones anew from the PCR reads. The sample gives 20,000 to 25,000 clones, nearly 25% of which show up once; 6.4% is in the top ten. Germline CDR1 reads KGHDR; CDR2 reads SFDVKD. V lost 6 bases and J lost 3; bases outside the gene matches: 5. This CDR3 region has 15 residues. V is TRBV24-1 and J is TRBJ2-1, with TRBD2 matching 9 bases. Sequencing used tumor tissue. The sequence was obtained from a female donor with papillary thyroid cancer or a benign thyroid nodule (not recorded which). Some clones in this sample may be carry-over from other donors' samples. For the CDR3, the DNA is TGTGCCACCAGTCCGGCTAGCGGGGACTACAATGAGCAGTTCTTC. Translating gives CATSPASGDYNEQFF.